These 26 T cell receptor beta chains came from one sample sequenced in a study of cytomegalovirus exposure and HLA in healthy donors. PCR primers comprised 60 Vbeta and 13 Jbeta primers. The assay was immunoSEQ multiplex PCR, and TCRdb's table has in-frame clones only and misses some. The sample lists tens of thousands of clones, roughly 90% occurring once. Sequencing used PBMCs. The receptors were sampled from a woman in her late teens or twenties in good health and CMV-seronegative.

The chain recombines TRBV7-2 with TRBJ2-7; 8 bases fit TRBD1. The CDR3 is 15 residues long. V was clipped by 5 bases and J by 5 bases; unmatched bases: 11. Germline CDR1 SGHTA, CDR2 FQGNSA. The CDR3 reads CASSPRTGSRHEQYF. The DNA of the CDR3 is TGTGCCAGCAGCCCCCGGACAGGGAGTCGGCACGAGCAGTACTTC. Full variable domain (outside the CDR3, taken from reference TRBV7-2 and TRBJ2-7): GAGVSQSPSNKVTEKGKDVELRCDPISGHTALYWYRQSLGQGLEFLIYFQGNSAPDKSGLPSDRFSAERTGGSVSTLTIQRTQQEDSAVYLCASSPRTGSRHEQYFGPGTRLTVT.

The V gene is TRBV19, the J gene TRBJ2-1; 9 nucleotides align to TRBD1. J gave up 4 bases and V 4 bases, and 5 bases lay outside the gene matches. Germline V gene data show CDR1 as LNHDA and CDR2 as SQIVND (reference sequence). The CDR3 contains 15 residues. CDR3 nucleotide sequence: TGTGCCAGTAGTAAGGGACAGGGAGGATACAATGAGCAGTTCTTC. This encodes CASSKGQGGYNEQFF.

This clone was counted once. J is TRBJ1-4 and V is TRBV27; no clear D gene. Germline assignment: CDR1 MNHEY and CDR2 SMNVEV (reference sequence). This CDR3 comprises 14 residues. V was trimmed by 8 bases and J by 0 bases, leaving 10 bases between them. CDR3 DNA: TGTGCCAGCCGAATCGCGGCAACTAATGAAAAACTGTTTTTT. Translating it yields CASRIAATNEKLFF.

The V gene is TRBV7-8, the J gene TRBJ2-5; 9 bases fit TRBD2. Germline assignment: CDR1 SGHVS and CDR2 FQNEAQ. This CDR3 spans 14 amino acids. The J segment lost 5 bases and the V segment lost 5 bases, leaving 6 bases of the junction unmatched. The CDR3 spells CASSKLAGTETQYF. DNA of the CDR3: TGTGCCAGCAGCAAACTAGCGGGTACGGAGACCCAGTACTTC.

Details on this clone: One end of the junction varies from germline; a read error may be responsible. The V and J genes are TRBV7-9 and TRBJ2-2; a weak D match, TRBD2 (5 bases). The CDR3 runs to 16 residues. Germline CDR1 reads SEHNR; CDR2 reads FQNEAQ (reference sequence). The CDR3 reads CSSSLGGGGGTGELFF. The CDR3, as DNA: TGTTCCAGCAGCTTAGGTGGTGGAGGTGGCACCGGGGAGCTGTTTTTT.

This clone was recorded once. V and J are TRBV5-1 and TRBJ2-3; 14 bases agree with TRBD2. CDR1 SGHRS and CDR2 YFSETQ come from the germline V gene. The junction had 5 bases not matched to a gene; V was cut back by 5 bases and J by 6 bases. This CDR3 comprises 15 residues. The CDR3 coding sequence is TGCGCCAGCAGTCGGGGACTAGCGGGAGACGATACGCAGTATTTT. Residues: CASSRGLAGDDTQYF.

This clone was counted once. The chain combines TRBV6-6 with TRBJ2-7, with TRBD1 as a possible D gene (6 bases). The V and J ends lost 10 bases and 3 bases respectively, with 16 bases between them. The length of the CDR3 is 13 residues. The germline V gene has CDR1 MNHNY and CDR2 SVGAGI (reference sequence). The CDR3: CATTDRSHYEQYF. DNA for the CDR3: TGTGCCACTACGGACAGATCACACTACGAGCAGTACTTC.

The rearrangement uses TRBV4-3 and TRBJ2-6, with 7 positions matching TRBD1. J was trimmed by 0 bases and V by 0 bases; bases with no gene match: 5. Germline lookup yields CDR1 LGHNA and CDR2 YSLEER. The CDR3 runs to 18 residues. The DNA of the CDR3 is TGCGCCAGCAGCCAAGATATCTCAGGGGGCTCTGGGGCCAACGTCCTGACTTTC. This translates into CASSQDISGGSGANVLTF.

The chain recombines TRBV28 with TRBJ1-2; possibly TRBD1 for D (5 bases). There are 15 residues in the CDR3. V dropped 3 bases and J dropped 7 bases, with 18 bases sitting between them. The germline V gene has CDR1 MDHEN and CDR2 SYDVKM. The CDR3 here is CASSFIVGGRTGYTF. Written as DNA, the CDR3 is TGTGCCAGCAGTTTTATCGTCGGGGGACGAACTGGCTACACCTTC.

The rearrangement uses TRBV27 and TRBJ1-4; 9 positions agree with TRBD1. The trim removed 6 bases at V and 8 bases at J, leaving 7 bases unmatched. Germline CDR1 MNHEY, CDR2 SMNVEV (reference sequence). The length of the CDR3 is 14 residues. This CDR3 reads CASRPTGGREKLFF. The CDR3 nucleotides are TGTGCCAGCAGACCGACAGGGGGTCGGGAAAAACTGTTTTTT. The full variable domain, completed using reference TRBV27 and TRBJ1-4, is EAQVTQNPRYLITVTGKKLTVTCSQNMNHEYMSWYRQDPGLGLRQIYYSMNVEVTDKGDVPEGYKVSRKEKRNFPLILESPSPNQTSLYFCASRPTGGREKLFFGSGTQLSVL.

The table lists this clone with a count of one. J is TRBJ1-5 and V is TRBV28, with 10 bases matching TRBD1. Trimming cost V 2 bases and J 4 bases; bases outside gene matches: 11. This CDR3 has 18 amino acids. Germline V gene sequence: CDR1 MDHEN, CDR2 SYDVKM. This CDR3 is CASSLPGTGERENQPQHF. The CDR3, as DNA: TGTGCCAGCAGTTTACCCGGGACAGGGGAAAGGGAAAATCAGCCCCAGCATTTT.

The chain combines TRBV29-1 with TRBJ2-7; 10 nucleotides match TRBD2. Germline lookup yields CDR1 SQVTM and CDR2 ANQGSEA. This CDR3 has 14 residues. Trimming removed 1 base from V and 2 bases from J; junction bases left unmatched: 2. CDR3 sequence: CSVEASGGAYEQYF. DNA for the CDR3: TGCAGCGTTGAAGCTAGCGGGGGAGCCTACGAGCAGTACTTC.

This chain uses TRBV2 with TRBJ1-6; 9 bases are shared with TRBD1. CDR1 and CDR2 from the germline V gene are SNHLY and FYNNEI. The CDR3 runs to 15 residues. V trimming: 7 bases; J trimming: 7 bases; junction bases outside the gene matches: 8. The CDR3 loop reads CASTYAGTGNSPLHF. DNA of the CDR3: TGTGCCAGCACCTATGCAGGGACAGGGAATTCACCCCTCCACTTT.

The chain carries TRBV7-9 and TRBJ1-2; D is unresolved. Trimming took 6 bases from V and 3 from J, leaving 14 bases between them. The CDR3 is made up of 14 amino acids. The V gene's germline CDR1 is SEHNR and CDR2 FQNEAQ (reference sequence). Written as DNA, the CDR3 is TGTGCCAGCAGGCTCGGGGAGGGTGACTATGGCTACACCTTC. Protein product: CASRLGEGDYGYTF.

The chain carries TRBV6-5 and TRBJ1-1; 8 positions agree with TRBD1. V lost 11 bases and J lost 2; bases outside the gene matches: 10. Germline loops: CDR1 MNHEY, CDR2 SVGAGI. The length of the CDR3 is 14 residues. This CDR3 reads CASPLDRGNTEAFF. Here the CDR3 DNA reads TGTGCCTCTCCTCTTGACAGGGGTAACACTGAAGCTTTCTTT.

The CDR3 DNA follows: TGTGCCAGCAGTCCCCCACAGGGCCCCTCTGGGGCCAACGTCCTGACTTTC. As protein: CASSPPQGPSGANVLTF. The V and J genes are TRBV28 and TRBJ2-6; tentatively, D is TRBD1 (6 bases). The CDR3 covers 17 residues. V dropped 5 bases and J dropped 0 bases, with 14 bases sitting between them. The germline V gene has CDR1 MDHEN and CDR2 SYDVKM.

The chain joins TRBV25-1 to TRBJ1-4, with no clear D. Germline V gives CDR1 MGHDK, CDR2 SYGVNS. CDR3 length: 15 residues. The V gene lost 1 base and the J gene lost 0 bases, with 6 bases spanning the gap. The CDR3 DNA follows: TGTGCCAGCAGTGAATTGAGCGCAACTAATGAAAAACTGTTTTTT. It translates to CASSELSATNEKLFF. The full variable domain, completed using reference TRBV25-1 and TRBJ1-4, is EADIYQTPRYLVIGTGKKITLECSQTMGHDKMYWYQQDPGMELHLIHYSYGVNSTEKGDLSSESTVSRIRTEHFPLTLESARPSHTSQYLCASSELSATNEKLFFGSGTQLSVL.

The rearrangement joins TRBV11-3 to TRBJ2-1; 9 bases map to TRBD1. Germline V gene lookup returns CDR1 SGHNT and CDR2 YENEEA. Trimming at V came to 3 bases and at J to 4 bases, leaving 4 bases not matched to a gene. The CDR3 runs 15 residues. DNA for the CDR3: TGTGCCAGCAGCTTGGGGACAGGGATTTACAATGAGCAGTTCTTC. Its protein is CASSLGTGIYNEQFF.

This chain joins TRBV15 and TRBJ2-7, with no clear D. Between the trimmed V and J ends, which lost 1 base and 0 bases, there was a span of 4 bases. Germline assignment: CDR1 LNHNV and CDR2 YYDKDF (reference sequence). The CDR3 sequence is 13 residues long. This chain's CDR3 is CATSRAVSYEQYF. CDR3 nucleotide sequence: TGTGCCACCAGCAGAGCGGTCTCCTACGAGCAGTACTTC.

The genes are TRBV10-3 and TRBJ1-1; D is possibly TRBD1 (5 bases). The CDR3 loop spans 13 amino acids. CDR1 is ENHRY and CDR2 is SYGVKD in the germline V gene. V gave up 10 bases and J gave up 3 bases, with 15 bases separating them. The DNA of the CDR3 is TGTGCCACTGAAGGGGTTAGGGACACTGAAGCTTTCTTT. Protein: CATEGVRDTEAFF.

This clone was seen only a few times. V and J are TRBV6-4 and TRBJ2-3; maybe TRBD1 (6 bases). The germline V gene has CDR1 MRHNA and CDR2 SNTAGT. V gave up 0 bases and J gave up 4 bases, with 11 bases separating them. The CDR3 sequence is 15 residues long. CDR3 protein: CASSDSGGSADTQYF. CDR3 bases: TGTGCCAGCAGTGACTCAGGGGGTAGCGCAGATACGCAGTATTTT.

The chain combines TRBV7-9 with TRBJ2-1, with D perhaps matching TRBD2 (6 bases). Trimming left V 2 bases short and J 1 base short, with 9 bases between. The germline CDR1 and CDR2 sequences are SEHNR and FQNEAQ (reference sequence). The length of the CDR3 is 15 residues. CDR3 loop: CASSLLASSYNEQFF. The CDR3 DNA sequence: TGTGCCAGCAGCTTACTAGCGAGTTCCTACAATGAGCAGTTCTTC. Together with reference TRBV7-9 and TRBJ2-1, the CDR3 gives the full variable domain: DTGVSQNPRHKITKRGQNVTFRCDPISEHNRLYWYRQTLGQGPEFLTYFQNEAQLEKSRLLSDRFSAERPKGSFSTLEIQRTEQGDSAMYLCASSLLASSYNEQFFGPGTRLTVL.

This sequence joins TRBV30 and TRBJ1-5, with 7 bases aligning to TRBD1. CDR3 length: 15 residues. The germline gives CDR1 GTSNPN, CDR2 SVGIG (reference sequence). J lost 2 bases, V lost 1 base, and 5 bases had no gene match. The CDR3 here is CAWSAAGGGNQPQHF. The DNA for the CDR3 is TGTGCCTGGAGTGCCGCAGGGGGAGGCAATCAGCCCCAGCATTTT.

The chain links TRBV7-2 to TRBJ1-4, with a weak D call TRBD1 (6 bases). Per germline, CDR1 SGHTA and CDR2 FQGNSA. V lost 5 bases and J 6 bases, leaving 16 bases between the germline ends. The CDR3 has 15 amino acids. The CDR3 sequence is CASSLRGGGYEKLFF. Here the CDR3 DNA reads TGTGCCAGCAGCCTCAGGGGCGGGGGTTATGAAAAACTGTTTTTT.

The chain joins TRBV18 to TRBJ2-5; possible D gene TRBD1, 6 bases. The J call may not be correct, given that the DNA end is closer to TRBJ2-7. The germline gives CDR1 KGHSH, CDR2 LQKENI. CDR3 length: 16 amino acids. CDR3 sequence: CASSPGGDTYSYEQYF. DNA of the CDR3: TGTGCCAGCTCACCAGGTGGGGACACCTACTCCTACGAGCAGTACTTC.

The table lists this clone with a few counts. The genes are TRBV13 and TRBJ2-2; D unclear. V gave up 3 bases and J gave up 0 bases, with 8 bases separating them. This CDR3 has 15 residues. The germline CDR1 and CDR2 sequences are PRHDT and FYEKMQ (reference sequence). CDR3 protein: CASSFTDPNTGELFF. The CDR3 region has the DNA TGTGCCAGCAGCTTCACAGACCCGAACACCGGGGAGCTGTTTTTT.